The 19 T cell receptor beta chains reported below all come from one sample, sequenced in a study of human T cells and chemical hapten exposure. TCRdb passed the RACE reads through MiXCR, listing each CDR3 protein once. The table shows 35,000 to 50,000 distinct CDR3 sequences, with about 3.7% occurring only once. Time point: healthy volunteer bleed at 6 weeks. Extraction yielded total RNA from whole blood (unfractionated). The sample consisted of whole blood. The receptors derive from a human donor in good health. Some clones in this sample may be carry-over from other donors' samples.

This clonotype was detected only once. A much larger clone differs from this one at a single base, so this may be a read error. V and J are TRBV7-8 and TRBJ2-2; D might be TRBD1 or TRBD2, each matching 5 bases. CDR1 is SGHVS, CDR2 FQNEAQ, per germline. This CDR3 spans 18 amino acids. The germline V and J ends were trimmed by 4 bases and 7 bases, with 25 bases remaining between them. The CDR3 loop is CASSSEGFFSRIVGELFF. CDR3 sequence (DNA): TGTGCCAGCAGCTCAGAGGGGTTCTTTTCGAGGATCGTCGGGGAGCTGTTTTTT.

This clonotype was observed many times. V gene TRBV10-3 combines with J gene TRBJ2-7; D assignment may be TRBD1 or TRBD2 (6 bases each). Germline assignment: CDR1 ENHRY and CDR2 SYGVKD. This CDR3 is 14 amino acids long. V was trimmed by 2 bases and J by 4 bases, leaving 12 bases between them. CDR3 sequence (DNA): TGTGCCATCAGTGAGAAAGGGGGGCGGTACGAGCAGTACTTC. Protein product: CAISEKGGRYEQYF.

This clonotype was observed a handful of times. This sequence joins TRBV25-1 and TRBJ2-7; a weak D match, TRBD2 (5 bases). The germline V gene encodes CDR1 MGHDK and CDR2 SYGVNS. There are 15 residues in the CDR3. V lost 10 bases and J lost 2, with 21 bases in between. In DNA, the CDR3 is TGTGCCACCACAACCGGAGGCAACTACCCCTACGAGCAGTACTTC. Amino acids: CATTTGGNYPYEQYF.

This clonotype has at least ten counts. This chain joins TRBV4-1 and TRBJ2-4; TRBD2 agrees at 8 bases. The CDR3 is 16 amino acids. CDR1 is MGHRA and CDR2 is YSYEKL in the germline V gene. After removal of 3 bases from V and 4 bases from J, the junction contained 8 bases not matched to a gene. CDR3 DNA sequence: TGCGCCAGCAGCCACTCTTCTAGCGGGCCTAAAAACATTCAGTACTTC. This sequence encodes CASSHSSSGPKNIQYF.

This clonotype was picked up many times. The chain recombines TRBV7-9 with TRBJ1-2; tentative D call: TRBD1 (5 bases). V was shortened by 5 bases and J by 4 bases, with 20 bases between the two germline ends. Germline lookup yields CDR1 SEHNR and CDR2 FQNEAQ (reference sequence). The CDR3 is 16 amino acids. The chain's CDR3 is CASSPVGLNPSYGYTF. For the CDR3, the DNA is TGTGCCAGCAGCCCTGTGGGGCTCAATCCGAGCTATGGCTACACCTTC. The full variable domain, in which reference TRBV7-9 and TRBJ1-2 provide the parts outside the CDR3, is DTGVSQNPRHKITKRGQNVTFRCDPISEHNRLYWYRQTLGQGPEFLTYFQNEAQLEKSRLLSDRFSAERPKGSFSTLEIQRTEQGDSAMYLCASSPVGLNPSYGYTFGSGTRLTVV.

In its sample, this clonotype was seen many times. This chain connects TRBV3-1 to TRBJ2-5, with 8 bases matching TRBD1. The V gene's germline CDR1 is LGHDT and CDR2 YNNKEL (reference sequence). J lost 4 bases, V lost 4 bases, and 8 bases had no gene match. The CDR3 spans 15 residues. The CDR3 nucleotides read TGTGCCAGCAGCCGAACGGGGACAGGTTCAGAGACCCAGTACTTC. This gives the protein CASSRTGTGSETQYF.

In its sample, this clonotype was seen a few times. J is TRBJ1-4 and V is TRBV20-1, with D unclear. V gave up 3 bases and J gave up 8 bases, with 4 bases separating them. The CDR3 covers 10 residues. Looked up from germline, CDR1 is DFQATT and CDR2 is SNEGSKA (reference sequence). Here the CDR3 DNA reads TGCAGTGCTAGTTCCGAAAAACTGTTTTTT. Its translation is CSASSEKLFF.

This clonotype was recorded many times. The CDR3 loop is CASSEEGGSVYNEQFF. CDR3 nucleotide sequence: TGTGCCAGCAGTGAAGAGGGCGGGAGTGTCTACAATGAGCAGTTCTTC. The chain links TRBV6-1 to TRBJ2-1; 7 bases fit TRBD2. V dropped 1 base and J dropped 3; count of bases not matched to a gene: 6. CDR3 length: 16 residues. Germline V gene lookup returns CDR1 MNHNS and CDR2 SASEGT.

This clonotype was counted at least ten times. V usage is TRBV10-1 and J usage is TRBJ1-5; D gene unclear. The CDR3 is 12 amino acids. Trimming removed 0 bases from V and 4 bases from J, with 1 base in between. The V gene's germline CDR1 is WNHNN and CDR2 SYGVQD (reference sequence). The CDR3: CASSESNQPQHF. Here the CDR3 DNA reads TGCGCCAGCAGTGAGTCGAATCAGCCCCAGCATTTT.

As DNA, the CDR3 is TGTGCCAGCAGTCCGATATCCGGGCCGGGCAGGGGAGGCTATGGCTACACCTTC. This encodes CASSPISGPGRGGYGYTF. This chain connects TRBV27 to TRBJ1-2; tentatively, D is TRBD1 (6 bases). Trimming cost V 5 bases and J 4 bases, with 26 bases left between them. The CDR3 spans 18 residues. Germline assignment: CDR1 MNHEY and CDR2 SMNVEV (reference sequence).

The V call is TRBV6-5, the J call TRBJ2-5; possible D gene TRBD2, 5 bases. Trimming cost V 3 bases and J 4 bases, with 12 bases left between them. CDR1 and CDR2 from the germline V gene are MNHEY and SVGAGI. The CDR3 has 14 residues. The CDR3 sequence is CASSYEAGTETQYF. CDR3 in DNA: TGTGCCAGCAGTTATGAGGCGGGCACAGAGACCCAGTACTTC.

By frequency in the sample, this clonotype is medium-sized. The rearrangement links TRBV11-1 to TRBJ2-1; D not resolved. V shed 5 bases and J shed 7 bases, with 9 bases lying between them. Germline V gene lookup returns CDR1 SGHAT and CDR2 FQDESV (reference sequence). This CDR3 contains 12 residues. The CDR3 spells CASSPRRNEQFF. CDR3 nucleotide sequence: TGTGCCAGCAGCCCTCGACGGAATGAGCAGTTCTTC.

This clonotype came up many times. CDR3 amino acids: CASSQGTVGSNEQFF. CDR3 nucleotide sequence: TGTGCCAGCAGTCAAGGGACAGTCGGTTCCAATGAGCAGTTCTTC. This chain uses TRBV12-3 or TRBV12-4 with TRBJ2-1; 7 bases are shared with TRBD1. The CDR3 contains 15 residues. Trimming at V came to 5 bases and at J to 6 bases, leaving 10 bases not matched to a gene.

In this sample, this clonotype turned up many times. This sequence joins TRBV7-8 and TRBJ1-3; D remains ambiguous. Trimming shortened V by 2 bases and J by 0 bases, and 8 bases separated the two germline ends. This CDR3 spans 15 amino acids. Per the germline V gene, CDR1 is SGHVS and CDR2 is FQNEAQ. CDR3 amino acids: CASSLQSISGNTIYF. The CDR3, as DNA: TGTGCCAGCAGCTTACAGAGTATCTCTGGAAACACCATATATTTT. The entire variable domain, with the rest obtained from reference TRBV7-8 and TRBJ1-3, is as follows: GAGVSQSPRYKVAKRGQDVALRCDPISGHVSLFWYQQALGQGPEFLTYFQNEAQLDKSGLPSDRFFAERPEGSVSTLKIQRTQQEDSAVYLCASSLQSISGNTIYFGEGSWLTVV.

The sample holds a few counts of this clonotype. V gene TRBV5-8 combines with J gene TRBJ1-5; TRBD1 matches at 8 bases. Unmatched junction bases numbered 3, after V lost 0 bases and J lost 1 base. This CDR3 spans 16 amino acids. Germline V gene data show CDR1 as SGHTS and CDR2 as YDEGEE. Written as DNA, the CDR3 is TGTGCCAGCAGCTTGGGGGACAGGATAAGCAATCAGCCCCAGCATTTT. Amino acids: CASSLGDRISNQPQHF.

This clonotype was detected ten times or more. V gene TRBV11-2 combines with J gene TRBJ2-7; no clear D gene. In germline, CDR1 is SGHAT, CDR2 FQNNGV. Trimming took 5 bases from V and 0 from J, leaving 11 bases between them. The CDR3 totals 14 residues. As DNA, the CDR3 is TGTGCCAGCAGCGCACTCAGGAGCTCCTACGAGCAGTACTTC. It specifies CASSALRSSYEQYF.

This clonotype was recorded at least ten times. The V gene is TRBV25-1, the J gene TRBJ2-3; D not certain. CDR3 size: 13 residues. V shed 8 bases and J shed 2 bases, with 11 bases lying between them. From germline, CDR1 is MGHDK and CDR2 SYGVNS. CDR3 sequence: CASVDGNTDTQYF. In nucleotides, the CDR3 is TGTGCCAGCGTGGACGGTAACACAGATACGCAGTATTTT.

CDR3 sequence (DNA): TGTGCCAGCAGTCCAGTACACACCAAGCATGGTGAGCCCCAGCATTTT. As protein: CASSPVHTKHGEPQHF. This chain connects TRBV28 to TRBJ1-5; D is undetermined. CDR3 length equals 16 residues. From germline, CDR1 is MDHEN and CDR2 SYDVKM. With 5 bases removed from V and 8 bases from J, the gap between germline ends came to 22 bases.

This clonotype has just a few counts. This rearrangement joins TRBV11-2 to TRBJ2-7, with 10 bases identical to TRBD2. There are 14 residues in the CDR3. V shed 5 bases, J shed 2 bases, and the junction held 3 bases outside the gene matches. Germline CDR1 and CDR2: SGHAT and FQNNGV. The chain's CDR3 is CASSASGRAYEQYF. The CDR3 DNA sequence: TGTGCCAGCAGCGCTAGCGGGAGAGCCTACGAGCAGTACTTC.